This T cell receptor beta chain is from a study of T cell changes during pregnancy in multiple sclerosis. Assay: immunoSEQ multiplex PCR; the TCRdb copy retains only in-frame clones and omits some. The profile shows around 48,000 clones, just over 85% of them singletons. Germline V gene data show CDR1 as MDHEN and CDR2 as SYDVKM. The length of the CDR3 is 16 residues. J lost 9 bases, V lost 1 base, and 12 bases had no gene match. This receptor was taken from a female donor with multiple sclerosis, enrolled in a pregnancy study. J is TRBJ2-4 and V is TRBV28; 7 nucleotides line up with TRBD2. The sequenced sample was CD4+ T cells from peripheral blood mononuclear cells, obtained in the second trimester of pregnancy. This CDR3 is CASSLLGDLQRGIQYF. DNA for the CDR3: TGTGCCAGCAGTTTATTAGGGGATCTACAGCGGGGCATTCAGTACTTC.